This T cell receptor beta chain was captured in a study of glioma-infiltrating T cells. Study-wide points: Tissue and blood shared very few CDR3 sequences. Tissue-blood divergence was below expectation in non-neoplastic patients, above in gliomas.

V lost 3 bases, J lost 2 bases, and 3 bases stayed unmatched. The CDR3 runs 15 residues. CDR1 MGHRA and CDR2 YSYEKL come from the germline V gene. The iRepertoire nested amplicon-rescue multiplex PCR amplified TCR alpha and beta CDR3s from RNA. For one-step reverse transcription and amplification, roughly 100-400 ng of tissue mRNA or PBMC total RNA was used. TCRdb redid the calling of the multiplex PCR reads with MiXCR, one entry per CDR3 protein. The sample holds approximately 40,000 distinct CDR3 sequences, approximately 20% seen once. This clonotype turned up a few times. Its specificity is not known.

The genes are TRBV4-1 and TRBJ2-5, with 10 nucleotides matching TRBD2. Sequencing was performed on glioma tissue, nonneoplastic brain tissue, or PBMCs (not recorded which). The receptor was derived from a human donor with low-grade glioma or glioblastoma, undergoing nonglioma brain surgery, or in good health (not recorded which). This CDR3 is CASSHLLAGQETQYF. CDR3 DNA: TGCGCCAGCAGCCATTTACTAGCGGGGCAAGAGACCCAGTACTTC.